These T cell receptor beta chains were read from a single sample in a study of glioma-infiltrating T cells after dendritic cell vaccination. The table came from immunoSEQ multiplex PCR; TCRdb's copy has only in-frame clones and leaves some out. The sample shows around 60,000 clones, about 89% of them seen only once. The sample consisted of blood, taken after dendritic cell vaccination. All receptors come from a human donor with glioblastoma. The conserved cysteine and the conserved F or W are not part of the CDR3 here.

j_gene,v_gene,CDR3aa
TRBJ1-4,TRBV6-5,ASSFDLSPGEKLF
TRBJ2-7,TRBV11-3,ASSLGTGEQY
TRBJ2-3,TRBV30,AWSTRQGTDTQY
TRBJ1-1,TRBV2,ASRWTENTEAF
TRBJ1-1,TRBV4-1,ASSQTGGSNTEAF
TRBJ1-1,TRBV30,AWSRGYTEAF
.,TRBV5-4,ASSFGQGPYEQY
TRBJ1-1,TRBV6-5,ASSEFTGVPIAF
TRBJ2-7,TRBV19,ASSISGRPPYEQY
TRBJ1-2,TRBV15,ATSRGSFDYT
TRBJ2-3,TRBV7-2,ASSLSRVRTDTQY
TRBJ2-1,TRBV4-3,ASSQDGSEQF
TRBJ1-2,TRBV10-2,ASRKKDRDFNYGYT
TRBJ2-6,TRBV10-3,AISELRANVLT
TRBJ2-3,TRBV10-1,ASSDWTSGADTQY
TRBJ1-5,TRBV5-8,ASRRRQGSSNQPQH
TRBJ2-4,TRBV5-4,ASSVSGTSKNIQY
TRBJ2-1,TRBV7-9,ASSLLAGGPNNEQF
TRBJ2-3,TRBV7-2,ASSHLTGGSTDTQY
TRBJ1-1,TRBV30,AWSGKGGYTEAF
TRBJ2-3,TRBV7-3,ASSLTRDWYSTDTQY
TRBJ2-7,TRBV27,ASSLGTGTPYEQY
TRBJ2-1,TRBV29-1,SVGQGGSYNEQF
TRBJ2-1,TRBV11-3,ASSLTGGHYNEQF
.,TRBV5-6,ASSLMGQGTYEQY
TRBJ1-6,TRBV18,ASSQTGDNSPLH
TRBJ2-7,TRBV11-2,ASRRLAGEPEQY
TRBJ1-4,TRBV5-5,ASSLGGRINEKLF
TRBJ2-5,TRBV9,ASSPGTSGVGETQY
TRBJ2-5,TRBV7-8,ASSLAPGVLKETQY
TRBJ2-6,TRBV5-4,ASRSPSGANVLT
TRBJ1-2,TRBV10-2,AGGQGANYGYT
TRBJ1-2,TRBV27,ASSPQEGGYT
TRBJ2-1,TRBV28,ASGGQSYNEQF
TRBJ2-5,TRBV6-5,ASSYFPTGRETQY
TRBJ2-5,TRBV4-3,ASSPLGGETQY
TRBJ2-3,TRBV7-8,ASSLLTDTQY
TRBJ2-7,TRBV6-1,ASTAAVPYEQY
TRBJ2-5,TRBV5-6,ASSLVSGGQTQY
TRBJ2-7,TRBV6-5,ASTTSPTGEQY
TRBJ1-2,TRBV19,ASSIARALNYGYT
TRBJ2-1,TRBV18,ASSPFDRGRDEQF
TRBJ1-2,TRBV13,ASSLAPDRAGDGYT
TRBJ1-2,TRBV9,ASSVTTDSQKPYGYT
TRBJ2-7,TRBV6-1,ASSERLGQGSYEQY
TRBJ1-6,TRBV7-8,ASTGTGYSPLH
TRBJ1-6,TRBV6-6,ASSVDSNRNNSPLH
TRBJ1-2,TRBV5-1,ASSLGQDYGYT
TRBJ2-3,TRBV10-1,ASSEGRGGRTDTQY
TRBJ1-1,TRBV5-1,ASRYIENTEAF
TRBJ1-2,TRBV6-5,ASTSQGYSYT
TRBJ2-7,TRBV30,AWSPPPRLAVTYEQY
TRBJ2-5,TRBV5-1,ASSTGQLQETQY
TRBJ2-1,TRBV5-1,ASSLASGTGIGEQF
TRBJ1-4,TRBV5-4,ASSLERGIDTIEKLF
TRBJ2-1,TRBV5-4,ASSKGTGGHNEQF
TRBJ1-1,TRBV15,ATSRDIGITEAF
TRBJ1-1,TRBV5-4,ASRSWDRILNTEAF